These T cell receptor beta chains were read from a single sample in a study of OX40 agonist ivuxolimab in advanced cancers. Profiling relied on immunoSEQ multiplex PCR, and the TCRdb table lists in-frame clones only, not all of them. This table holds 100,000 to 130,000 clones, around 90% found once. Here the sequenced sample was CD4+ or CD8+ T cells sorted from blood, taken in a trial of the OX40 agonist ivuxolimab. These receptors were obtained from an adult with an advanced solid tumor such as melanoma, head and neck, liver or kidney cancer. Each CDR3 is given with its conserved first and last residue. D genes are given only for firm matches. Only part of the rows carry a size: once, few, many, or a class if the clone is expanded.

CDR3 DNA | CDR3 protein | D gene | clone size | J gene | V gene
TGTGCCAGCAGCAGGCGAGGACTAGCGGGAACTGAGCAGTTCTTC | CASSRRGLAGTEQFF | TRBD2 | - | TRBJ2-1 | TRBV9
TGCGCCAGCAGTGGAGGGTTTTCGGCAGGGGGTGAAAAACTGTTTTTT | CASSGGFSAGGEKLFF | TRBD1 | - | TRBJ1-4 | TRBV10-1
TGTGCCAGCAGCCCAGAGGGGGGGTGGAACACTGAAGCTTTCTTT | CASSPEGGWNTEAFF | - | once | TRBJ1-1 | TRBV9
TGTGCCAGTAGTATGCAGGGGAAACCTGGAAACACCATATATTTT | CASSMQGKPGNTIYF | - | - | TRBJ1-3 | TRBV19
TGTGCCAGCAGCTTAGAGGGGGACAGGGTGCATGGCTACACCTTC | CASSLEGDRVHGYTF | TRBD1 | - | TRBJ1-2 | TRBV11-2
TGTGCCAGCGAAAAGGACAGGGGAAGAACCGGGGAGCTGTTTTTT | CASEKDRGRTGELFF | TRBD1 | - | TRBJ2-2 | TRBV6-6
TGTGCCAGCAGCTTAGCAGTAGGGGGCGAGCAGTACTTC | CASSLAVGGEQYF | - | once | TRBJ2-7 | TRBV7-2
TGTGCCAGCAGCTTGGCCGGGACAGGTGGAAACACCATATATTTT | CASSLAGTGGNTIYF | TRBD1 | once | TRBJ1-3 | TRBV5-4
TGCGCCAGCAACGACGGGGGCAATTCACCCCTCCACTTT | CASNDGGNSPLHF | - | - | TRBJ1-6 | TRBV5-1
TGTGCCAGCAGTTACGCTAGCGGGAAAAGCGAGCAGTACTTC | CASSYASGKSEQYF | TRBD2 | - | TRBJ2-7 | TRBV6-5
TGTGCCAGCAGCTTGGCCCCTGGCCGGGAAAGGTCCTACGAGCAGTACTTC | CASSLAPGRERSYEQYF | - | once | TRBJ2-7 | TRBV5-8
TGTGCCAGCAGCTGGGAGGGGAGATCTTTCTCTGGGGCCAACGTCCTGACTTTC | CASSWEGRSFSGANVLTF | TRBD2 | - | TRBJ2-6 | TRBV11-2
TGTGCCAGCAGCCTTTCAGGGGGAAGATTCAGCGAGCAGTACTTC | CASSLSGGRFSEQYF | TRBD1 | - | TRBJ2-7 | TRBV27
TGTGCCAGCTTCGGACAGGGGGCGATTAGTCAACCGTATGGCTACACCTTC | CASFGQGAISQPYGYTF | TRBD1 | once | TRBJ1-2 | TRBV7-9
TGTGCCAGCAGTTACTCGATGGCGGGGTACACTGAAGCTTTCTTT | CASSYSMAGYTEAFF | - | - | TRBJ1-1 | TRBV6-5
TGCGCCAGCAAGGCAAGCGGGAGTACAGATACGCAGTATTTT | CASKASGSTDTQYF | TRBD2 | - | TRBJ2-3 | TRBV4-3
TGTGCCAGCTCACCAGGGACGGGACAGCCCCAAGAGACCCAGTACTTC | CASSPGTGQPQETQYF | TRBD1 | - | TRBJ2-5 | TRBV18
TGTGCCTGGAGTGCGGGGGCGCTGGTCACTGAAGCTTTCTTT | CAWSAGALVTEAFF | - | once | TRBJ1-1 | TRBV30
TGTGCCACCAGCAGAGCCCCTAGCGGCACCTACGAGCAGTACTTC | CATSRAPSGTYEQYF | TRBD2 | - | TRBJ2-7 | TRBV15
TGTGCCAGCTCACGAGGGACTAGCGGTAGCACAGATACGCAGTATTTT | CASSRGTSGSTDTQYF | TRBD2 | - | TRBJ2-3 | TRBV18
TGTGCCAGCAGCCCCCAAAGTGGATTCACAGATACGCAGTATTTT | CASSPQSGFTDTQYF | - | - | TRBJ2-3 | TRBV7-3
TGTGCCAGCAGCCGGGGACTAGCGGGATATGAGCAGTACTTC | CASSRGLAGYEQYF | TRBD2 | - | TRBJ2-7 | TRBV5-6
TGTGCCAGCAGGGGTCTAGCGAGCAGTTCCTACGAGCAGTACTTC | CASRGLASSSYEQYF | - | - | TRBJ2-7 | TRBV5-6
TGTGCCAGCAGCAGACCCGGACAGGGGAACTATGGCTACACCTTC | CASSRPGQGNYGYTF | TRBD1 | few | TRBJ1-2 | TRBV7-9
TGTGCCAGCAGTTTGGGACTAGAGACCCAGTACTTC | CASSLGLETQYF | - | once | TRBJ2-5 | TRBV28
TGTGCCAGCAGTGCCGACAGGGACCCCACCGAGCAGTACTTC | CASSADRDPTEQYF | TRBD1 | - | TRBJ2-7 | TRBV2
TGTGCCAGTATCGCCGGGACAGGAGACACAGATACGCAGTATTTT | CASIAGTGDTDTQYF | TRBD1 | - | TRBJ2-3 | TRBV19
TGTGCCAGCAGCGCTCCAGGGGGCGCGCGAGAGACCCAGTACTTC | CASSAPGGARETQYF | TRBD1 | - | TRBJ2-5 | TRBV9
TGCGCCAGCAGCTCGGGGGGTTACGAGCAGTACTTC | CASSSGGYEQYF | TRBD2 | - | TRBJ2-7 | TRBV5-1
TGTGCCAGCAGCCCGAGTGGGGCCGCTAACACCGGGGAGCTGTTTTTT | CASSPSGAANTGELFF | - | - | TRBJ2-2 | TRBV7-9
TGTGCCAGCAGCTTAATGGGGGACAGGGGGAATTATGGCTACACCTTC | CASSLMGDRGNYGYTF | TRBD1 | - | TRBJ1-2 | TRBV13
TGCGCCAGCAGCCTGACTAGTTACGAAGTCGGGCAGTTCTTC | CASSLTSYEVGQFF | - | - | TRBJ2-1 | TRBV5-1
TGTGCCACCAGCGCGGGGAGCTCCTACAATGAGCAGTTCTTC | CATSAGSSYNEQFF | - | - | TRBJ2-1 | TRBV7-9
TGCGCCAGCAGTGACCCAGCGGTCCTAGGGAATGAGCAGTTCTTC | CASSDPAVLGNEQFF | - | - | TRBJ2-1 | TRBV10-1